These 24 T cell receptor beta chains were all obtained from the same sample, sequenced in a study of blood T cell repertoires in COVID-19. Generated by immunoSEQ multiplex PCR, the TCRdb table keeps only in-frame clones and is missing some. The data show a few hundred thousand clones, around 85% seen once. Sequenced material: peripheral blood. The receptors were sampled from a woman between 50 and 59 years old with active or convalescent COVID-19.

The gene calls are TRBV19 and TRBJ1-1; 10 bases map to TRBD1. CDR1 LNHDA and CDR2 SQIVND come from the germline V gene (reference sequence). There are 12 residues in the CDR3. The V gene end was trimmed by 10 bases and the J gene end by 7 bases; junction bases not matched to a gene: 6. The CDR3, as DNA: TGTGCCACCGGACAGGGGGTGAGTGAAGCTTTCTTT. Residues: CATGQGVSEAFF.

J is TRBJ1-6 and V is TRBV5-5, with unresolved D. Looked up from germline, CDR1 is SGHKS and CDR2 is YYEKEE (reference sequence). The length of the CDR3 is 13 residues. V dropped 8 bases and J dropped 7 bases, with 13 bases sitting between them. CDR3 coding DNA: TGTGCCAGTGCCCGGGAGGTAAATTCACCCCTCCACTTT. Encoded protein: CASAREVNSPLHF.

CDR3 loop: CSASRANSYNEQFF. CDR3 nucleotide sequence: TGCAGTGCTAGTAGAGCGAACTCCTACAATGAGCAGTTCTTC. The V and J genes are TRBV20-1 and TRBJ2-1; D not resolved. With 3 bases removed from V and 0 bases from J, the gap between germline ends came to 9 bases. This CDR3 is 14 amino acids long. CDR1 DFQATT and CDR2 SNEGSKA come from the germline V gene (reference sequence).

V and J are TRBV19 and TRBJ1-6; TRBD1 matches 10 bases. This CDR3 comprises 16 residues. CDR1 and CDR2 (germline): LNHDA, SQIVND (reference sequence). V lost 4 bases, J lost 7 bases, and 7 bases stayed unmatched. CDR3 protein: CASSKDRGMANSPLHF. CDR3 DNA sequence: TGTGCCAGTAGTAAGGACAGGGGGATGGCAAATTCACCCCTCCACTTT.

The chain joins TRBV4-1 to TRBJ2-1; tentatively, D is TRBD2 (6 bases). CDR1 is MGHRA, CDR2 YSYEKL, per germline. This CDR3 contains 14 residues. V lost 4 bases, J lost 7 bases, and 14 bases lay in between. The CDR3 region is CASSPASGGNEQFF. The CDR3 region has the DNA TGCGCCAGCAGCCCCGCAAGTGGAGGGAATGAGCAGTTCTTC.

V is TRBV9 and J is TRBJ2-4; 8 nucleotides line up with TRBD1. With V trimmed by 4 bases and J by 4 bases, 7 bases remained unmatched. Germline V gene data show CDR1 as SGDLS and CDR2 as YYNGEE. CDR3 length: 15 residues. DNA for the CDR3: TGTGCCAGCAGCCAGGGGCACAGGGGGAAAAACATTCAGTACTTC. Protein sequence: CASSQGHRGKNIQYF.

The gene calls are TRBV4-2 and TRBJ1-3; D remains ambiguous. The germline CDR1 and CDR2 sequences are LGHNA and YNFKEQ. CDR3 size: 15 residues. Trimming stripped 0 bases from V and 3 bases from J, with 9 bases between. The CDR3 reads CASSQEAAGGNTIYF. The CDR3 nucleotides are TGTGCCAGCAGCCAAGAAGCCGCCGGTGGAAACACCATATATTTT.

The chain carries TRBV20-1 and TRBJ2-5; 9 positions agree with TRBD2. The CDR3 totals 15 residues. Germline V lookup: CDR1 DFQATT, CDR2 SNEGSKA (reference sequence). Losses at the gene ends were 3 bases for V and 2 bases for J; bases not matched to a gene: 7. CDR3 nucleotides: TGCAGTGCTAGTAAGCGACTAGCGGATCAAGAGACCCAGTACTTC. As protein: CSASKRLADQETQYF.

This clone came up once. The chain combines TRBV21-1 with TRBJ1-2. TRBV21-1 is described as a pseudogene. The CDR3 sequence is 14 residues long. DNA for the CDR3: TGTGCCAGCAGCATTTGGCGGGAACCTTATGGCTACACCTTC. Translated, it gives CASSIWREPYGYTF.

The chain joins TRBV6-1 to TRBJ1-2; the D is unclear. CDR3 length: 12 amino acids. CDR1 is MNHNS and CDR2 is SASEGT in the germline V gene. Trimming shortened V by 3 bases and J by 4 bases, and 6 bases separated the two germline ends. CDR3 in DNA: TGTGCCAGCAGTGAGAACAGCTATGGCTACACCTTC. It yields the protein CASSENSYGYTF.

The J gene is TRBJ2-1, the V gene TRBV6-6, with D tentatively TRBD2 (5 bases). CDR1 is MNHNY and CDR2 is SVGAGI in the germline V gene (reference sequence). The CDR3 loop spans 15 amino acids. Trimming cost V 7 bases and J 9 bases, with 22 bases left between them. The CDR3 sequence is CASTSFLASGGEQFF. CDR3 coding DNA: TGTGCCAGCACTTCCTTCTTGGCGAGCGGCGGTGAGCAGTTCTTC.

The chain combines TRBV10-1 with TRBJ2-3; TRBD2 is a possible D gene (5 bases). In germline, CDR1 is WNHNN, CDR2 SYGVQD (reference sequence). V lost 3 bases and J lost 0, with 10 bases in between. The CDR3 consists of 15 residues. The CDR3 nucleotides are TGCGCCAGCAGTGACGGGGAAATCAGCACAGATACGCAGTATTTT. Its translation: CASSDGEISTDTQYF.

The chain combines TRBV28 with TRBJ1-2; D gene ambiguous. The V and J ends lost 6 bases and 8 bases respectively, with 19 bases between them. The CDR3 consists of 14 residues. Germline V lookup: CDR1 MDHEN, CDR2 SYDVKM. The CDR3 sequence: CASSPNLGGEGYTF. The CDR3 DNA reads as TGTGCCAGCAGCCCTAACTTGGGTGGAGAGGGCTACACCTTC.

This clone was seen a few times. In nucleotides, the CDR3 is TGTGCCAGCAGCCCCTTCCCAGATCAGCCCCAGCATTTT. It is translated as CASSPFPDQPQHF. The chain employs TRBV12-3 or TRBV12-4 and TRBJ1-5; no clear D gene. V gave up 6 bases and J gave up 5 bases, with 11 bases separating them. This CDR3 is 13 amino acids long.

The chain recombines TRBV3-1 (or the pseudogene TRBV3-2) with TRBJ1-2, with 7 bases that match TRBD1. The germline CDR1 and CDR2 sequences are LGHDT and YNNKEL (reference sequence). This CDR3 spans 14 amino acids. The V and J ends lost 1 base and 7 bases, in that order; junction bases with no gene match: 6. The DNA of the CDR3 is TGTGCCAGCAGCCAAGCCCCACAGGGGTCTGGCTACACCTTC. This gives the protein CASSQAPQGSGYTF.

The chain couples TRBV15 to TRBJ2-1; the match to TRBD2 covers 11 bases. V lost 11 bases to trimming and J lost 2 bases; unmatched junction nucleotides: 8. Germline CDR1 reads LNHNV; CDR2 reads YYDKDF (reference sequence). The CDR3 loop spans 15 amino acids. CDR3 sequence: CAAASGRQPYNEQFF. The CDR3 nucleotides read TGTGCCGCGGCTAGCGGGAGGCAGCCCTACAATGAGCAGTTCTTC.

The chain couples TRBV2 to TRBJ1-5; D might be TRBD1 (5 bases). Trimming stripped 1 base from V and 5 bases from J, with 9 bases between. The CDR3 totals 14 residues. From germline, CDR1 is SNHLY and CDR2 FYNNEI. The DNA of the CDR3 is TGTGCCAGCAGTGAAGACGGAGGGGATCAGCCCCAGCATTTT. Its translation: CASSEDGGDQPQHF.

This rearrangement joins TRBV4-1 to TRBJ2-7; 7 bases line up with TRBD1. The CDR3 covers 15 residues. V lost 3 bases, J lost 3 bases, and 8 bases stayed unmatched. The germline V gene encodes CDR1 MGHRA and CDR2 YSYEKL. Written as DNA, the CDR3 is TGCGCCAGCAGCCAGGTGACAGGGCCTTTCTACGAGCAGTACTTC. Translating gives CASSQVTGPFYEQYF.

CDR3 DNA sequence: TGTGCCAGCAGCTTAGTGGCCGCCACTAAACACCACGAGCAGTACTTC. As protein: CASSLVAATKHHEQYF. The rearrangement joins TRBV7-6 to TRBJ2-7; D gene unclear. V was shortened by 1 base and J by 5 bases, with 18 bases between the two germline ends. The CDR3 contains 16 residues. Germline V CDR1 and CDR2: SGHVS, FNYEAQ. The whole variable domain, remainder taken from reference TRBV7-6 and TRBJ2-7, is GAGVSQSPRYKVTKRGQDVALRCDPISGHVSLYWYRQALGQGPEFLTYFNYEAQQDKSGLPNDRFSAERPEGSISTLTIQRTEQRDSAMYRCASSLVAATKHHEQYFGPGTRLTVT.

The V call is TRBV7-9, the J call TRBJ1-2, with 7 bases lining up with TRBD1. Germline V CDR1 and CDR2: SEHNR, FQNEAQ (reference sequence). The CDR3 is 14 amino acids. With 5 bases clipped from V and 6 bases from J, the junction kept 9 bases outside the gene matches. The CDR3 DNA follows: TGTGCCAGCAGCAGACTCAGGGGGGTTGATGGCTACACCTTC. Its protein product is CASSRLRGVDGYTF.

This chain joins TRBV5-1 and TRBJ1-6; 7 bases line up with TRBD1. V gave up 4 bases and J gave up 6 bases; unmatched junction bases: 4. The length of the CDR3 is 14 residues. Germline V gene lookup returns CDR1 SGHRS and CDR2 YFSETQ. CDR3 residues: CASSLAGGNSPLHF. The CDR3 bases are TGCGCCAGCAGCCTCGCAGGGGGTAATTCACCCCTCCACTTT.

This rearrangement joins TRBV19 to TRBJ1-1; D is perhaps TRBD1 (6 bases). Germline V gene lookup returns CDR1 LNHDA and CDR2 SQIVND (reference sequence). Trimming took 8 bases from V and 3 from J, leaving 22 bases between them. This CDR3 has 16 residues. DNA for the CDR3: TGTGCCAGTCGCCGGGACAACCCCGCAAGGGACACTGAAGCTTTCTTT. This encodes CASRRDNPARDTEAFF.

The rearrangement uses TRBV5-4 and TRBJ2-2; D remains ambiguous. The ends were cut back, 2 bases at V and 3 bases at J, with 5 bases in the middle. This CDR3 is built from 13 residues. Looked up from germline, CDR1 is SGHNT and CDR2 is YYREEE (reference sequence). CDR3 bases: TGTGCCAGCAGCTTCCCCTACACCGGGGAGCTGTTTTTT. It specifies CASSFPYTGELFF.

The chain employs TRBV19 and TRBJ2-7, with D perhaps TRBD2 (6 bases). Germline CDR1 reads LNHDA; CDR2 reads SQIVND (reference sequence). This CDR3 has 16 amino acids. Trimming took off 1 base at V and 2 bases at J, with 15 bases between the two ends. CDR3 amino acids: CASSIGASVGTYEQYF. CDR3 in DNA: TGTGCCAGTAGTATAGGGGCTAGCGTTGGGACCTACGAGCAGTACTTC. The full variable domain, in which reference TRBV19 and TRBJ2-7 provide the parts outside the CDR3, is DGGITQSPKYLFRKEGQNVTLSCEQNLNHDAMYWYRQDPGQGLRLIYYSQIVNDFQKGDIAEGYSVSREKKESFPLTVTSAQKNPTAFYLCASSIGASVGTYEQYFGPGTRLTVT.